These 25 T cell receptor beta chains were sequenced from one sample in a study of T cell repertoires in cytomegalovirus infection. From the reads, TCRdb called clonotypes with MiXCR, one entry per CDR3 protein. The data contain 46,000 or so distinct CDR3 sequences, approximately 22% of them singletons. Antigens of these TCRs are unknown. The specimen was PBMCs, sequenced either directly or after in vitro stimulation (not recorded which). Source of these receptors: a human donor in good health (CMV status not recorded). Some clones in this sample may be carry-over from other donors' samples.

This clonotype has only a few counts. V and J are TRBV7-9 and TRBJ1-1; the D is unclear. From germline, CDR1 is SEHNR and CDR2 FQNEAQ (reference sequence). The CDR3 sequence is 12 residues long. Trimming shortened V by 3 bases and J by 4 bases, and 6 bases separated the two germline ends. As DNA, the CDR3 is TGTGCCAGCAGCTTCGGGAGCACTGAAGCTTTCTTT. Translated, it gives CASSFGSTEAFF. The whole variable domain, remainder taken from reference TRBV7-9 and TRBJ1-1, is DTGVSQNPRHKITKRGQNVTFRCDPISEHNRLYWYRQTLGQGPEFLTYFQNEAQLEKSRLLSDRFSAERPKGSFSTLEIQRTEQGDSAMYLCASSFGSTEAFFGQGTRLTVV.

This clonotype has just a few counts. V gene TRBV7-9 combines with J gene TRBJ2-1, with TRBD2 as a possible D gene (6 bases). V was trimmed by 1 base and J by 8 bases, leaving 15 bases between them. This CDR3 is 15 amino acids long. The V gene's germline CDR1 is SEHNR and CDR2 FQNEAQ (reference sequence). CDR3 DNA: TGTGCCAGCAGCTTAGGGTTCGGGGGACCGGATGAGCAGTTCTTC. This codes for CASSLGFGGPDEQFF. Variable domain in full (rest from reference TRBV7-9 and TRBJ2-1): DTGVSQNPRHKITKRGQNVTFRCDPISEHNRLYWYRQTLGQGPEFLTYFQNEAQLEKSRLLSDRFSAERPKGSFSTLEIQRTEQGDSAMYLCASSLGFGGPDEQFFGPGTRLTVL.

The chain couples TRBV20-1 to TRBJ2-5; 8 nucleotides agree with TRBD2. The junction had 9 bases not matched to a gene; V was cut back by 5 bases and J by 4 bases. The CDR3 sequence is 14 residues long. Germline lookup yields CDR1 DFQATT and CDR2 SNEGSKA (reference sequence). The CDR3: CSAFFFAGGETQYF. The DNA of the CDR3 is TGCAGTGCTTTCTTCTTCGCGGGGGGAGAGACCCAGTACTTC.

The sample holds a few counts of this clonotype. The chain couples TRBV3-1 to TRBJ1-6; possibly TRBD1 for D (5 bases). The CDR3 totals 14 residues. Germline V lookup: CDR1 LGHDT, CDR2 YNNKEL (reference sequence). V lost 2 bases, J lost 8 bases, and 10 bases lay in between. CDR3 loop: CASSQIQGDSPLHF. The CDR3 DNA follows: TGTGCCAGCAGCCAAATCCAAGGGGATTCACCCCTCCACTTT.

This clonotype was detected a few times. The chain combines TRBV11-3 with TRBJ2-1, with 8 nucleotides matching TRBD2. The CDR3 contains 16 residues. The germline gives CDR1 SGHNT, CDR2 YENEEA. Losses at the gene ends were 0 bases for V and 6 bases for J; bases not matched to a gene: 7. This CDR3 is CASSLDHGLATNEQFF. Written as DNA, the CDR3 is TGTGCCAGCAGCTTAGATCATGGACTAGCAACCAATGAGCAGTTCTTC.

The chain has TRBV19 and TRBJ1-4, with D possibly TRBD1 on 5 matching bases. This CDR3 has 15 residues. Germline V gives CDR1 LNHDA, CDR2 SQIVND (reference sequence). The germline V and J ends were trimmed by 5 bases and 4 bases, with 14 bases remaining between them. CDR3 bases: TGTGCCAGTAGTCCTGTTGAGGGGATTAATGAAAAACTGTTTTTT. Translation: CASSPVEGINEKLFF.

V gene TRBV18 combines with J gene TRBJ2-7, with no clear D. V was clipped by 3 bases and J by 6 bases, with 12 bases between them. Germline V CDR1 and CDR2: KGHSH, LQKENI. The CDR3 extends over 13 amino acids. Here the CDR3 reads CASSPGGGIEQYF. The CDR3 DNA follows: TGTGCCAGCTCACCCGGTGGTGGGATCGAGCAGTACTTC.

The chain uses TRBV7-9 and TRBJ2-3, with 13 bases identical to TRBD2. This CDR3 has 14 amino acids. Germline values: CDR1 SEHNR, CDR2 FQNEAQ (reference sequence). With V trimmed by 7 bases and J by 5 bases, 3 bases remained unmatched. Written as DNA, the CDR3 is TGTGCCAGCATAGGACTAGCGGGAGTAGATACGCAGTATTTT. It codes for CASIGLAGVDTQYF.

The table lists this clonotype with many counts. The chain couples TRBV12-3 or TRBV12-4 to TRBJ2-1; 7 bases fit TRBD2. The CDR3 extends over 17 amino acids. After removal of 4 bases from V and 6 bases from J, the junction contained 15 bases not matched to a gene. The CDR3 is CASSSRGWGGRGNEQFF. The CDR3 coding sequence is TGTGCCAGCAGTTCCCGGGGGTGGGGGGGAAGGGGCAATGAGCAGTTCTTC.

In DNA form, the CDR3 reads TGTGCCAGCAGCACTTGGGGAGGGCGCGACGAGCAGTACTTC. This codes for CASSTWGGRDEQYF. The rearrangement joins TRBV5-6 to TRBJ2-7; 7 bases are a match to TRBD2. The CDR3 totals 14 residues. The germline gives CDR1 SGHDT, CDR2 YYEEEE. V shed 4 bases, J shed 5 bases, and the junction held 9 bases outside the gene matches.

This clonotype came up many times. The DNA of the CDR3 is TGTGCCAGCACCGCTCGGGGGGGCGTATTTTCTGGGGCCAACGTCCTGACTTTC. This encodes CASTARGGVFSGANVLTF. This chain joins TRBV7-6 and TRBJ2-6; 8 positions agree with TRBD2. Germline lookup yields CDR1 SGHVS and CDR2 FNYEAQ. J was trimmed by 1 base and V by 7 bases; bases with no gene match: 12. This CDR3 has 18 amino acids.

This clonotype has more than one count but fewer than ten. This chain's CDR3 is CASRETGGDSPLHF. The CDR3 DNA follows: TGTGCCAGCAGGGAAACAGGGGGAGATTCACCCCTCCACTTT. The rearrangement uses TRBV2 and TRBJ1-6, with 8 bases that match TRBD1. Trimming cost V 6 bases and J 8 bases; bases outside gene matches: 6. Germline assignment: CDR1 SNHLY and CDR2 FYNNEI. This CDR3 has 14 amino acids.

V and J are TRBV28 and TRBJ2-5; TRBD2 matches at 7 bases. With 4 bases clipped from V and 5 bases from J, the junction kept 7 bases outside the gene matches. The CDR3 spans 14 residues. CDR1 and CDR2 from the germline V gene are MDHEN and SYDVKM. CDR3 bases: TGTGCCAGCAGTTACCCTTTCGGGGGGGAGACCCAGTACTTC. Protein sequence: CASSYPFGGETQYF.

This clonotype was observed a handful of times. The genes are TRBV7-2 and TRBJ2-1; 15 bases align to TRBD2. Trimming removed 5 bases from V and 11 bases from J; junction bases left unmatched: 10. The CDR3 runs to 16 residues. Germline V gene lookup returns CDR1 SGHTA and CDR2 FQGNSA. CDR3 sequence: CASSPLGLAGGGQQFF. The CDR3 nucleotides read TGTGCCAGCAGCCCCCTCGGACTAGCGGGGGGGGGACAGCAGTTCTTC.

This clonotype was found many times. This chain connects TRBV6-2 or TRBV6-3 to TRBJ2-1, with 7 positions matching TRBD2. With 6 bases clipped from V and 8 bases from J, the junction kept 13 bases outside the gene matches. CDR1 is MNHEY and CDR2 is SVGEGT in the germline V gene. CDR3 length: 15 amino acids. CDR3 DNA sequence: TGTGCCAGCAGAAAGCGGGGCCCGTCTTTCGATGAGCAGTTCTTC. The encoded protein is CASRKRGPSFDEQFF.

This clonotype was observed a handful of times. J is TRBJ1-5 and V is TRBV19; D unresolved. Trimming took 2 bases from V and 5 from J, leaving 7 bases between them. This CDR3 comprises 13 residues. The germline CDR1 and CDR2 sequences are LNHDA and SQIVND (reference sequence). The CDR3 DNA sequence: TGTGCCAGTAGTATACAAGGTGATCAGCCCCAGCATTTT. It encodes CASSIQGDQPQHF.

The sample holds many counts of this clonotype. This rearrangement joins TRBV5-6 to TRBJ2-4; 9 bases line up with TRBD1. Germline lookup yields CDR1 SGHDT and CDR2 YYEEEE. The CDR3 spans 16 residues. The ends lost 5 bases at V and 2 bases at J; junction bases unmatched: 8. CDR3 amino acids: CASSYRGLVTKNIQYF. CDR3 DNA: TGTGCCAGCAGTTACAGGGGGCTCGTGACCAAAAACATTCAGTACTTC. Combining the CDR3 with reference TRBV5-6 and TRBJ2-4 gives the whole variable domain DAGVTQSPTHLIKTRGQQVTLRCSPKSGHDTVSWYQQALGQGPQFIFQYYEEEERQRGNFPDRFSGHQFPNYSSELNVNALLLGDSALYLCASSYRGLVTKNIQYFGAGTRLSVL.

This chain uses TRBV3-1 with TRBJ2-5; 7 nucleotides match TRBD1. V was pared by 4 bases and J by 4 bases, with 6 bases of the junction left unmatched. The germline CDR1 and CDR2 sequences are LGHDT and YNNKEL (reference sequence). The CDR3 is 14 amino acids. CDR3 DNA sequence: TGTGCCAGCAGCCCATCCCACAGGGGAGAGACCCAGTACTTC. Its translation: CASSPSHRGETQYF.

The chain couples TRBV7-9 to TRBJ2-2, with 11 bases matching TRBD1. This CDR3 has 19 residues. Per the germline V gene, CDR1 is SEHNR and CDR2 is FQNEAQ (reference sequence). The trim removed 3 bases at V and 4 bases at J, leaving 13 bases unmatched. Written as DNA, the CDR3 is TGTGCCAGCAGCTTCCCCTCACCCGGGGGGACAGGGGGCACCGGGGAGCTGTTTTTT. Amino acids: CASSFPSPGGTGGTGELFF.

The rearrangement uses TRBV19 and TRBJ1-1; TRBD1 might be the D (5 bases). Germline CDR1 and CDR2: LNHDA and SQIVND (reference sequence). The CDR3 contains 13 residues. V was clipped by 3 bases and J by 12 bases, with 17 bases between them. CDR3 bases: TGTGCCAGTAGTATTGGGGCAGGTCGGATCCCTTTCTTT. Its translation is CASSIGAGRIPFF.

The table lists this clonotype with many counts. The rearrangement links TRBV27 to TRBJ2-2; D gene uncertain. The CDR3 contains 14 residues. Germline-derived CDR1 and CDR2 are MNHEY and SMNVEV (reference sequence). V dropped 5 bases and J dropped 3 bases, with 10 bases sitting between them. CDR3 protein: CASSVTWDTGELFF. CDR3 sequence (DNA): TGTGCCAGCAGTGTTACGTGGGACACCGGGGAGCTGTTTTTT.

The chain combines TRBV18 with TRBJ2-7, with D possibly TRBD2 on 6 matching bases. The ends were cut back, 3 bases at V and 0 bases at J, with 18 bases in the middle. CDR1 is KGHSH, CDR2 LQKENI, per germline. The length of the CDR3 is 17 residues. The CDR3, as DNA: TGTGCCAGCTCACCGACGTCTAGCGCCGGAAGCTCCTACGAGCAGTACTTC. It codes for CASSPTSSAGSSYEQYF.

This clonotype was counted at least ten times. The chain uses TRBV7-2 and TRBJ2-1, with TRBD2 identical over 7 bases. J lost 11 bases, V lost 2 bases, and 6 bases had no gene match. The CDR3 loop spans 13 amino acids. The V gene's germline CDR1 is SGHTA and CDR2 FQGNSA. For the CDR3, the DNA is TGTGCCAGCAGCTTAAGGGCTAGCGGCCAGCAGTTCTTC. It encodes CASSLRASGQQFF. The complete variable domain, with remaining parts taken from reference TRBV7-2 and TRBJ2-1, reads GAGVSQSPSNKVTEKGKDVELRCDPISGHTALYWYRQSLGQGLEFLIYFQGNSAPDKSGLPSDRFSAERTGGSVSTLTIQRTQQEDSAVYLCASSLRASGQQFFGPGTRLTVL.

This clonotype was detected many times. The chain links TRBV7-2 to TRBJ2-1; 10 positions agree with TRBD2. Unmatched junction bases numbered 6, after V lost 2 bases and J lost 8 bases. CDR3 length: 15 residues. From germline, CDR1 is SGHTA and CDR2 FQGNSA. In DNA form, the CDR3 reads TGTGCCAGCAGCTTACGGATAGCGGGAGGCGATGAGCAGTTCTTC. This translates into CASSLRIAGGDEQFF.

This clonotype has more than one count but fewer than ten. V and J are TRBV7-6 and TRBJ2-1; D might be TRBD1 or TRBD2, each matching 5 bases. V was clipped by 4 bases and J by 6 bases, with 13 bases between them. CDR1 is SGHVS and CDR2 is FNYEAQ in the germline V gene. The CDR3 sequence is 14 residues long. The CDR3 reads CASSSDGTPNEQFF. The CDR3 DNA sequence: TGTGCCAGCAGCTCAGATGGGACGCCCAATGAGCAGTTCTTC.